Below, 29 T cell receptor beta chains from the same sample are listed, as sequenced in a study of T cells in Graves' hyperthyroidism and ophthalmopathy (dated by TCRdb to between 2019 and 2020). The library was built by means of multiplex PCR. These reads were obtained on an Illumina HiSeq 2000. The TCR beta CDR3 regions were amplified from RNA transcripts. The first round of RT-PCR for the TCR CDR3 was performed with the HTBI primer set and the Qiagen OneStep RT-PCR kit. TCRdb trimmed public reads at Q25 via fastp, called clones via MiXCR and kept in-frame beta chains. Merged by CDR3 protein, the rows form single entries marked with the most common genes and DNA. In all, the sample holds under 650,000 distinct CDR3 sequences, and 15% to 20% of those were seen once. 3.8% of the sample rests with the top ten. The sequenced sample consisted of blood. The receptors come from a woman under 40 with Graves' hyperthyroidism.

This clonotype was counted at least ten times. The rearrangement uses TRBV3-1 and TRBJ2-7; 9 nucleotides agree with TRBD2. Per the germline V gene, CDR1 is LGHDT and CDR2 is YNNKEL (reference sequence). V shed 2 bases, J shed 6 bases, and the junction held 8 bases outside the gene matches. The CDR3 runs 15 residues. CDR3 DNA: TGTGCCAGCAGCCAAAGCTACGGCGGGAGGGTCGAGCAGTACTTC. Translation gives CASSQSYGGRVEQYF.

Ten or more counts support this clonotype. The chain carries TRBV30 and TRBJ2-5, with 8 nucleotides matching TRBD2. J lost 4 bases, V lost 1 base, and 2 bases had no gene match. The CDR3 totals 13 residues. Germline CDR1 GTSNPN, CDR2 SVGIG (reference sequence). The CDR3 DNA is TGTGCCTGGAGTGGGCTAGCGGGAGAGACCCAGTACTTC. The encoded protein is CAWSGLAGETQYF.

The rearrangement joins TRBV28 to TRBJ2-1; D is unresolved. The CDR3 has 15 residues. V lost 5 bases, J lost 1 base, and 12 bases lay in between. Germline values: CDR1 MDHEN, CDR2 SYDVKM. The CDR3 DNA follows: TGTGCCAGCAGTCCGACGACGGCGTCCTACAATGAGCAGTTCTTC. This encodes CASSPTTASYNEQFF. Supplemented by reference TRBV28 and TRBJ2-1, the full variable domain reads DVKVTQSSRYLVKRTGEKVFLECVQDMDHENMFWYRQDPGLGLRLIYFSYDVKMKEKGDIPEGYSVSREKKERFSLILESASTNQTSMYLCASSPTTASYNEQFFGPGTRLTVL.

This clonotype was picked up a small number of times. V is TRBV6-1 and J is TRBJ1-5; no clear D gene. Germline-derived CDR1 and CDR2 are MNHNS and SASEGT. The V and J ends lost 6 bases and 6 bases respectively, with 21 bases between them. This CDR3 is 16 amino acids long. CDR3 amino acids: CASRGERMEVAQPQHF. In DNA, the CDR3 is TGTGCCAGCAGGGGCGAACGAATGGAGGTGGCTCAGCCCCAGCATTTT.

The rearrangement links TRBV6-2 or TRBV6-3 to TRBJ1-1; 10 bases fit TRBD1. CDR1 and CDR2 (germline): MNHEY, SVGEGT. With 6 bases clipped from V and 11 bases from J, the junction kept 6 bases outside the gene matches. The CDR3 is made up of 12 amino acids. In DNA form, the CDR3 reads TGTGCCAGCAGCCGACAGGGGGCAGGGGCTTTCTTT. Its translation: CASSRQGAGAFF.

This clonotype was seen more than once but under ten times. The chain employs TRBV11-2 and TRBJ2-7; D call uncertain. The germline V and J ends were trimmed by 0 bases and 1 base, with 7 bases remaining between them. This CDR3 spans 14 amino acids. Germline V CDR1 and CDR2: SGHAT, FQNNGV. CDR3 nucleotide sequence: TGTGCCAGCAGCTTAGATCTTCGGTCCTACGAGCAGTACTTC. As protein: CASSLDLRSYEQYF.

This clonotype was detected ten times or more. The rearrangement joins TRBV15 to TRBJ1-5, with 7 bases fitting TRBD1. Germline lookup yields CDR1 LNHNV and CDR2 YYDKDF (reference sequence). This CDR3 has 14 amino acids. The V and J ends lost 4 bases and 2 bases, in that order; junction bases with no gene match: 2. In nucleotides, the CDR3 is TGTGCCACCAGCATTGACAGGGGCAATCAGCCCCAGCATTTT. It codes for CATSIDRGNQPQHF.

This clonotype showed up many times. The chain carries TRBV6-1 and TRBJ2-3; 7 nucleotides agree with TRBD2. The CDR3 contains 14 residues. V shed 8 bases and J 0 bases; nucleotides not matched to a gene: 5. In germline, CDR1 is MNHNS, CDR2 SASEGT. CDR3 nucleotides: TGTGCCAGCGGGGGGGAATATAGCACAGATACGCAGTATTTT. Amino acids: CASGGEYSTDTQYF.

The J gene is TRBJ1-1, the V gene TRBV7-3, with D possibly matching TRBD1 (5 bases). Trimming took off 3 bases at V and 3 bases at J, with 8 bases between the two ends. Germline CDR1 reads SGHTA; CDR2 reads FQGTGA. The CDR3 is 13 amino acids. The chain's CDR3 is CASSFQGHTEAFF. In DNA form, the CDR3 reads TGTGCCAGCAGCTTCCAGGGACACACTGAAGCTTTCTTT.

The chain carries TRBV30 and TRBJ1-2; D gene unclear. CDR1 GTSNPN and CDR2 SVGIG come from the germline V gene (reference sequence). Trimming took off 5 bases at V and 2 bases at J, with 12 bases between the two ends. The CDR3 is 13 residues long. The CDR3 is CAWLEGSNYGYTF. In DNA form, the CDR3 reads TGTGCCTGGCTCGAGGGTTCCAACTATGGCTACACCTTC.

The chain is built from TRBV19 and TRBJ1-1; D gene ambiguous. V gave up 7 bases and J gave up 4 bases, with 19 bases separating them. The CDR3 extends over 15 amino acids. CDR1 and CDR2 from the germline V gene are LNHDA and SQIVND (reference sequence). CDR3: CASTWIGKGSTEAFF. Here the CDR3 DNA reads TGTGCCAGTACCTGGATAGGGAAAGGTAGCACTGAAGCTTTCTTT.

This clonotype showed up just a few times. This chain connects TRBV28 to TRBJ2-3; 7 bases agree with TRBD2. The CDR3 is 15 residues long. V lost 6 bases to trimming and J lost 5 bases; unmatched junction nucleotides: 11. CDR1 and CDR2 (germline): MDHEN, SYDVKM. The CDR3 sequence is CASSPLGGGKDTQYF. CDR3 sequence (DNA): TGTGCCAGCAGCCCCTTGGGGGGGGGTAAAGATACGCAGTATTTT.

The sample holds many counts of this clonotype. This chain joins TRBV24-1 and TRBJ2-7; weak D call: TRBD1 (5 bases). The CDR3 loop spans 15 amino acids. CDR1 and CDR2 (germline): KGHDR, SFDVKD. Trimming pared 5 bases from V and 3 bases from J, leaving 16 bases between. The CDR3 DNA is TGTGCCACCAGTGCAAGGGGCTCAGGGTTCTACGAGCAGTACTTC. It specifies CATSARGSGFYEQYF.

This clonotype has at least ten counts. The CDR3 DNA sequence: TGTGCCAGCAGTCGTTCCGGGACTAGCGGGAGGAATGAGCAGTTCTTC. Translating it yields CASSRSGTSGRNEQFF. The chain is built from TRBV11-2 and TRBJ2-1, with TRBD2 matching over 15 bases. V shed 6 bases and J 7 bases; nucleotides not matched to a gene: 7. The CDR3 is made up of 16 amino acids. The germline CDR1 and CDR2 sequences are SGHAT and FQNNGV.

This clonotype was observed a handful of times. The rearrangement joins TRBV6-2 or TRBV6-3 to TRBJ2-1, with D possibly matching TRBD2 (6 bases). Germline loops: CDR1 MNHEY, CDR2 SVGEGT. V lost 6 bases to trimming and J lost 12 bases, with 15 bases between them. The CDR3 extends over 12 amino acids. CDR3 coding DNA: TGTGCCAGCAGCGAGGCCGGGACTCGGCAGTTCTTC. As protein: CASSEAGTRQFF.

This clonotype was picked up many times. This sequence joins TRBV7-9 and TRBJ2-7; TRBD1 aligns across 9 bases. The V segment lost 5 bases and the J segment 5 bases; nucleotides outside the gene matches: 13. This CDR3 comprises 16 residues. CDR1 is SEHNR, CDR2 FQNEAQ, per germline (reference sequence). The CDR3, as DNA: TGTGCCAGCAGCGCCGGGGGTGGGACAGGGCTGGACGAGCAGTACTTC. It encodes CASSAGGGTGLDEQYF.

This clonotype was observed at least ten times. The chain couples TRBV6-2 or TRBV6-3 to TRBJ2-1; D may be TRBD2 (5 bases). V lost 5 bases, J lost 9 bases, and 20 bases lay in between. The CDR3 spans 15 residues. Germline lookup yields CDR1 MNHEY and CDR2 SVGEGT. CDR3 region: CASSTHPPGGGEQFF. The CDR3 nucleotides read TGTGCCAGCAGTACACATCCACCCGGAGGTGGTGAGCAGTTCTTC.

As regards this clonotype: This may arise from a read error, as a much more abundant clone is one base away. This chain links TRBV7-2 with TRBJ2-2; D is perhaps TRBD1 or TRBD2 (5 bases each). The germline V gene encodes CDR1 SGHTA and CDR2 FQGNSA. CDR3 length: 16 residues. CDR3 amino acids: CASSYVRALNTGKLFF. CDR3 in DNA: TGTGCCAGCAGCTACGTCAGGGCCCTGAACACCGGGAAGCTGTTTTTT.

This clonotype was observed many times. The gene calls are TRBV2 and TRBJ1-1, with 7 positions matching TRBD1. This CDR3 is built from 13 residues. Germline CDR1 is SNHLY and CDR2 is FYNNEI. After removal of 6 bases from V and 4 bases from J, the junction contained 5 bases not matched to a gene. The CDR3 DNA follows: TGTGCCAGCAGACCCCAGGGGGTCACTGAAGCTTTCTTT. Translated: CASRPQGVTEAFF.

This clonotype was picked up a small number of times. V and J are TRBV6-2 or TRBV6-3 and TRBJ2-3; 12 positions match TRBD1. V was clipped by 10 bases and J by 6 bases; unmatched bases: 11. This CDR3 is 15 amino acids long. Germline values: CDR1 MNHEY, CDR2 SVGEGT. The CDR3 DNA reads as TGTGCCATGGGGACAGGGGGCGGTTGGGCGGATACGCAGTATTTT. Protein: CAMGTGGGWADTQYF.

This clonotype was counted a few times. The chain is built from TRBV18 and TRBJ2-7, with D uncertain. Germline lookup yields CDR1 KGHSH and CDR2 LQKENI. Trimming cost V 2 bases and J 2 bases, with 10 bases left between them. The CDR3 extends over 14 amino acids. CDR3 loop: CASSPATKTYEQYF. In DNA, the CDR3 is TGTGCCAGCTCACCAGCCACGAAAACCTACGAGCAGTACTTC.

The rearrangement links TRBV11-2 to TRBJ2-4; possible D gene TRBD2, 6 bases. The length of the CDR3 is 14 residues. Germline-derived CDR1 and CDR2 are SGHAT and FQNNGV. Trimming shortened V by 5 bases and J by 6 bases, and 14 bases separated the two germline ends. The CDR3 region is CASSLARGINIQYF. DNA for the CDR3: TGTGCCAGCAGCCTAGCGAGAGGTATAAACATTCAGTACTTC.

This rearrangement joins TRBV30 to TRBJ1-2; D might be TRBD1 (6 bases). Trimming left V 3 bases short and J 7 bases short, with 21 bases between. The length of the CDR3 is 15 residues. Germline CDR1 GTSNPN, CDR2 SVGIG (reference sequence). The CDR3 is CAWSPPGGAYGGYTF. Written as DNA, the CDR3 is TGTGCCTGGAGCCCGCCGGGGGGCGCTTACGGTGGCTACACCTTC.

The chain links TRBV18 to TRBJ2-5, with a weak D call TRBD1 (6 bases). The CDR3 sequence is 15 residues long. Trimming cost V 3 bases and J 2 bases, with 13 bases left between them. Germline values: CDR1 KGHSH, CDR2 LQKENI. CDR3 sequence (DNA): TGTGCCAGCTCACCCCATGGGACACCTCAAGAGACCCAGTACTTC. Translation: CASSPHGTPQETQYF.

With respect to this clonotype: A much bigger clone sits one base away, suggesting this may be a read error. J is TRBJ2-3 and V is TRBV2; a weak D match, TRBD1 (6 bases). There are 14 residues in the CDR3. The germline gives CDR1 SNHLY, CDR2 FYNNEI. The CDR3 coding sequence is TGTGCCAGCAGTGATGACAGGAACACAGATACGCCGTATTTT. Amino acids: CASSDDRNTDTPYF. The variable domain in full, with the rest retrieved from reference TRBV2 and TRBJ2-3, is EPEVTQTPSHQVTQMGQEVILRCVPISNHLYFYWYRQILGQKVEFLVSFYNNEISEKSEIFDDQFSVERPDGSNFTLKIRSTKLEDSAMYFCASSDDRNTDTPYFGPGTRLTVL.

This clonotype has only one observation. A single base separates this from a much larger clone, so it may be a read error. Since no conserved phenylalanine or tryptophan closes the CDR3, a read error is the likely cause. The CDR3 reads CASSLDDRSTDTQYV. The CDR3 nucleotides are TGTGCCAGCAGCTTGGACGACAGGTCCACAGATACGCAGTATGTT. This chain connects TRBV7-3 to TRBJ2-3; the D gene is possibly TRBD1 (6 bases). This CDR3 comprises 15 residues. The germline V and J ends were trimmed by 3 bases and 2 bases, with 12 bases remaining between them. Germline CDR1 is SGHTA and CDR2 is FQGTGA.

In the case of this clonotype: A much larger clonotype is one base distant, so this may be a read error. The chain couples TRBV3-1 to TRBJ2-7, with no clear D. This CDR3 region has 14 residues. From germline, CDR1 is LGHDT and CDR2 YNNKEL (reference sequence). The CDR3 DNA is TGTACCAGCAGCCAAGGAGTTAGCATTGGCGAGCAGTACTTC. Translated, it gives CTSSQGVSIGEQYF.

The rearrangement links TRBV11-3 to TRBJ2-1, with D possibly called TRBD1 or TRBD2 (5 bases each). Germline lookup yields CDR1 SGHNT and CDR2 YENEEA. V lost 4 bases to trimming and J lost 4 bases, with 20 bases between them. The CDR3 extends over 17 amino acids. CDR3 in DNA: TGTGCCAGCAGCTCTTCGCCCGGGACGGATATTTACAATGAGCAGTTCTTC. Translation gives CASSSSPGTDIYNEQFF.

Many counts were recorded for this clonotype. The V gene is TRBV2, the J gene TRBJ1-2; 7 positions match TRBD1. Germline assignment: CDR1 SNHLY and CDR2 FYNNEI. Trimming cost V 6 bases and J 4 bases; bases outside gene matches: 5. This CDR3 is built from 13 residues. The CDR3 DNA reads TGTGCCAGCAGACCGGGACAGCTCTATGGCTACACCTTC. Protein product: CASRPGQLYGYTF.